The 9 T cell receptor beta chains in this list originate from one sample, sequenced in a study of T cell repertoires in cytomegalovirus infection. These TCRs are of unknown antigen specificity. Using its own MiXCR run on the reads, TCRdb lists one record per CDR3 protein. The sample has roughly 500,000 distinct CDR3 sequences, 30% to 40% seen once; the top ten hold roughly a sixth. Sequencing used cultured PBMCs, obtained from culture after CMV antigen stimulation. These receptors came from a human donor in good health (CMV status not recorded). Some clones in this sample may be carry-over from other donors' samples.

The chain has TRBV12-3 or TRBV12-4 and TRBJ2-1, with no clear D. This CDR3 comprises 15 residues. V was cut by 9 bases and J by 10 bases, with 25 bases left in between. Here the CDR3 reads CASRGGRSPKWEQFF. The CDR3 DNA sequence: TGTGCCAGTCGAGGCGGCAGGTCCCCTAAATGGGAGCAGTTCTTC.

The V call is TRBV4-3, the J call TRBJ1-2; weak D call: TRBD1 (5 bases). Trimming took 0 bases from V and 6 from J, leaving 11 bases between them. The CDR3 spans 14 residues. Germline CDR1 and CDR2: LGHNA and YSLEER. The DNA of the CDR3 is TGCGCCAGCAGCCAAGATGGGGACGCTAATGGCTACACCTTC. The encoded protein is CASSQDGDANGYTF.

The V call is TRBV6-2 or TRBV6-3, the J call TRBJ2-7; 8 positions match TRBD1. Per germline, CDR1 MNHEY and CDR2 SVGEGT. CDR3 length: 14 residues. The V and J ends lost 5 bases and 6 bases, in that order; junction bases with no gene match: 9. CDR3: CASSPTDRAGEQYV. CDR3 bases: TGTGCCAGCAGTCCAACGGACAGGGCGGGCGAGCAGTACGTC.

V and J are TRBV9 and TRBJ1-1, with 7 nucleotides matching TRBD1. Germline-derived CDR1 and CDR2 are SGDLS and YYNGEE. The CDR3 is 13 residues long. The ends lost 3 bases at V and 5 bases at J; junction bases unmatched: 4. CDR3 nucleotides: TGTGCCAGCAGCGCCCGGGACAGTACTGAAGCTTTCTTT. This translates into CASSARDSTEAFF.

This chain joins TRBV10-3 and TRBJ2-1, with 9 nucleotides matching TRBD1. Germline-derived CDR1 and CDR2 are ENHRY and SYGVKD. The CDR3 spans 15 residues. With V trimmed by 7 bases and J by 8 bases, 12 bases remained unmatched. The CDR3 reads CAITDRDRVIDEQFF. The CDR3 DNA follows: TGTGCCATCACTGACCGGGACAGGGTCATCGATGAGCAGTTCTTC.

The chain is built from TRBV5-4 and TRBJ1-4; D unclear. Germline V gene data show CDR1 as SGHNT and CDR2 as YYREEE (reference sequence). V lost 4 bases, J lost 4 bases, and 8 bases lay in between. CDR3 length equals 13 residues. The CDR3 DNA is TGTGCCAGCAGCCCGGACGGTAATGAAAAACTGTTTTTT. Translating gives CASSPDGNEKLFF.

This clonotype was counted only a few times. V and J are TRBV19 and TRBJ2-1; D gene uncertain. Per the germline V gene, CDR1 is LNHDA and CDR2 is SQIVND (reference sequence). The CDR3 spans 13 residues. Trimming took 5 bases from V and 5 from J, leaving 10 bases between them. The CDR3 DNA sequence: TGTGCCAGTAGTTCCAGACCAGACAATGAGCAGTTCTTC. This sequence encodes CASSSRPDNEQFF.

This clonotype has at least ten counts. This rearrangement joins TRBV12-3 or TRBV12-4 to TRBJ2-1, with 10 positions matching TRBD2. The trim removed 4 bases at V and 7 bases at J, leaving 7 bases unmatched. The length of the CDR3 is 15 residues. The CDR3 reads CASSSLAGEWNEQFF. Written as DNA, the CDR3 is TGTGCCAGCAGTTCCCTAGCGGGAGAGTGGAATGAGCAGTTCTTC.

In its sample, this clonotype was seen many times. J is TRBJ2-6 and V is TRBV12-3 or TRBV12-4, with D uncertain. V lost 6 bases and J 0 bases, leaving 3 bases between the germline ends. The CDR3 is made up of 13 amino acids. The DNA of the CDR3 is TGTGCCAGCAGAAACTCTGGGGCCAACGTCCTGACTTTC. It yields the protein CASRNSGANVLTF.